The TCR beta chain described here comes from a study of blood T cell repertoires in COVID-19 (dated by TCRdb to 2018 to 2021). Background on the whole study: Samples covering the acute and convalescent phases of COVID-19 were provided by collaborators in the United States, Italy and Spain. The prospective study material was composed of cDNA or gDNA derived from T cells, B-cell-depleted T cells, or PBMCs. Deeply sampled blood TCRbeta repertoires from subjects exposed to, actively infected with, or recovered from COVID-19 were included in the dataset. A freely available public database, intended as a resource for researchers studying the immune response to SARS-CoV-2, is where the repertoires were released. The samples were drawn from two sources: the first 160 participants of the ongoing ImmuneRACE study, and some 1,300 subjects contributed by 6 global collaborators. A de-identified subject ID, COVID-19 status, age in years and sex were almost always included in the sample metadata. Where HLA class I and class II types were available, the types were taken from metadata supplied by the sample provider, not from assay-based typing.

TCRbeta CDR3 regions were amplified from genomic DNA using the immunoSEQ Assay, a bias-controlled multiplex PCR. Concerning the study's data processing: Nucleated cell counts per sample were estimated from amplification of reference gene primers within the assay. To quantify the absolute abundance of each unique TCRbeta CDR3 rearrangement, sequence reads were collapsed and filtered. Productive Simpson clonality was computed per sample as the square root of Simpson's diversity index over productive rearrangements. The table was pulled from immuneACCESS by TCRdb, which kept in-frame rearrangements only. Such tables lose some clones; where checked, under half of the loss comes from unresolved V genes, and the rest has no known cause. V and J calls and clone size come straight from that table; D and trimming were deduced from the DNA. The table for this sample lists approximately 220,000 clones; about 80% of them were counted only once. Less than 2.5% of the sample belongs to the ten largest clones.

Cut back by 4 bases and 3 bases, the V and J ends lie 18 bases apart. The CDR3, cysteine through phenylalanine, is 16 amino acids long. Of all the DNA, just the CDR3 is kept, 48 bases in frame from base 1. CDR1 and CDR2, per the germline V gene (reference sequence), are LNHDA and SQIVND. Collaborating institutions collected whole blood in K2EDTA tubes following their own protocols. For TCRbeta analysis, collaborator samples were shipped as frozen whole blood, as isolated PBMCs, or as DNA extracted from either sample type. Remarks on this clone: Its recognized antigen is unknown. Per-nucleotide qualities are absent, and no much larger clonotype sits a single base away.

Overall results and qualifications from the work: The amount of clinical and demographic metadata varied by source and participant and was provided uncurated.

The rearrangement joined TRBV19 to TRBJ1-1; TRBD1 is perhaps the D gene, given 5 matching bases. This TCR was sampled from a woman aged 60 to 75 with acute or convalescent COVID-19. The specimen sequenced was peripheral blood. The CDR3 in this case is CASSNPNPGLDTEAFF. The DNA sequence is TGTGCCAGTAGTAACCCAAATCCAGGGTTGGACACTGAAGCTTTCTTT. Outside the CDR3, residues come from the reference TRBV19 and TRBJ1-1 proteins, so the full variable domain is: DGGITQSPKYLFRKEGQNVTLSCEQNLNHDAMYWYRQDPGQGLRLIYYSQIVNDFQKGDIAEGYSVSREKKESFPLTVTSAQKNPTAFYLCASSNPNPGLDTEAFFGQGTRLTVV.